The rows below give T cell receptor beta chains drawn from one sample of a study of T cell responses to AZD1222 COVID-19 vaccine. Method: immunoSEQ multiplex PCR; TCRdb's copy keeps in-frame clones and lacks some. The sample lists under 60,000 clones, about 81% occurring once. Source: peripheral blood, taken on day 0 of AZD1222 vaccination. The receptors originated from an adult in good health. Each CDR3 is given with its conserved first and last residue. D genes are given only for firm matches. Some rows mark clone size as missing; the rest say once, few, many or name a class of expanded clone.

DNA | CDR3 | size | J | D | V
TGTGCCAGTAGTAGTTCAAACAGGGGTGGCGAGCAGTACTTC | CASSSSNRGGEQYF | few | TRBJ2-7 | TRBD1 | TRBV19
TGTGCCAGCAGTTACGGGGGGGTGAACACTGAAGCTTTCTTT | CASSYGGVNTEAFF | NA | TRBJ1-1 | NA | TRBV6-5
TGTGCCAGCAGCTTAATGAGGGGATCCGAGCAGTACTTC | CASSLMRGSEQYF | once | TRBJ2-7 | NA | TRBV7-2
TGTGCCAGCAGCTGGGCAGGGTCGAACACTGAAGCTTTCTTT | CASSWAGSNTEAFF | NA | TRBJ1-1 | NA | TRBV11-2
TGTGCCAGCAGTGCATGGGGGAACACTGAAGCTTTCTTT | CASSAWGNTEAFF | NA | TRBJ1-1 | NA | TRBV2
TGTGCCAGCAGTGAACCGTCGGGGCTAGACACCGGGGAGCTGTTTTTT | CASSEPSGLDTGELFF | NA | TRBJ2-2 | NA | TRBV25-1
TGTGCCAGCGAGCCTGGGGATACGCAGTATTTT | CASEPGDTQYF | NA | TRBJ2-3 | NA | TRBV2
TGTGCCAGCAGCCTGGGAAGACCTTCTAGCTCCTACGAGCAGTACTTC | CASSLGRPSSSYEQYF | NA | TRBJ2-7 | NA | TRBV28
TGTGCCACCAGTGATTCAGCGGGGGGCCCCTTGAGGGGGAATGAGCAGTTCTTC | CATSDSAGGPLRGNEQFF | NA | TRBJ2-1 | TRBD2 | TRBV24-1
TGTGCCAGCAGTTTAAAGGAGGACACTGAAGCTTTCTTT | CASSLKEDTEAFF | once | TRBJ1-1 | NA | TRBV12-3/TRBV12-4
TGTGCCAGCAGTACAGGGATCTATGGCTACACCTTC | CASSTGIYGYTF | NA | TRBJ1-2 | NA | TRBV2
TGCGCCAGCAGCTTAGAATGGACACCGAACACCGGGGAGCTGTTTTTT | CASSLEWTPNTGELFF | NA | TRBJ2-2 | NA | TRBV5-1
TGTGCCAGCAGCCAAGCCGTGAGCTCCTACAATGAGCAGTTCTTC | CASSQAVSSYNEQFF | NA | TRBJ2-1 | NA | TRBV3-1/TRBV3-2
TGTGCCAGCAGCAGGACTAGCGGGGGCTATGAGCAGTTCTTC | CASSRTSGGYEQFF | NA | TRBJ2-1 | TRBD2 | TRBV3-1/TRBV3-2
TGTGCCAGCAGCTGGGACAGGGGAAAAGGCTCACCCCTCCACTTT | CASSWDRGKGSPLHF | NA | TRBJ1-6 | TRBD1 | TRBV5-8
TGTGCCAGCAGCCGAACACCGGGGACAGGGGTAAACACCATATATTTT | CASSRTPGTGVNTIYF | NA | TRBJ1-3 | TRBD1 | TRBV3-1/TRBV3-2